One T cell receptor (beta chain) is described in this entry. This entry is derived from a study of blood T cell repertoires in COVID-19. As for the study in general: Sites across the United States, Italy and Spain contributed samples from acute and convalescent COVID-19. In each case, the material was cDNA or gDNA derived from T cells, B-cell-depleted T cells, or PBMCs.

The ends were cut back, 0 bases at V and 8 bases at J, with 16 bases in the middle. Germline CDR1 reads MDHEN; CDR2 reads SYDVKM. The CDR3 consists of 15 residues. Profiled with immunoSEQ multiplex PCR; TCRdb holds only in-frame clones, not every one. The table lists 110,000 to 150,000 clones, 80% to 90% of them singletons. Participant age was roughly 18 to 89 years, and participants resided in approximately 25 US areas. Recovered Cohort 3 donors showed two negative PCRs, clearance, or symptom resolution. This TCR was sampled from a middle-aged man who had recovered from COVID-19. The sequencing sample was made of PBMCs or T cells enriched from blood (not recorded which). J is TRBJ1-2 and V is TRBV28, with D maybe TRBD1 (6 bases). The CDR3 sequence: CASSLWQSTGAGYTF. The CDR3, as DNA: TGTGCCAGCAGTTTATGGCAATCGACAGGAGCGGGCTACACCTTC.